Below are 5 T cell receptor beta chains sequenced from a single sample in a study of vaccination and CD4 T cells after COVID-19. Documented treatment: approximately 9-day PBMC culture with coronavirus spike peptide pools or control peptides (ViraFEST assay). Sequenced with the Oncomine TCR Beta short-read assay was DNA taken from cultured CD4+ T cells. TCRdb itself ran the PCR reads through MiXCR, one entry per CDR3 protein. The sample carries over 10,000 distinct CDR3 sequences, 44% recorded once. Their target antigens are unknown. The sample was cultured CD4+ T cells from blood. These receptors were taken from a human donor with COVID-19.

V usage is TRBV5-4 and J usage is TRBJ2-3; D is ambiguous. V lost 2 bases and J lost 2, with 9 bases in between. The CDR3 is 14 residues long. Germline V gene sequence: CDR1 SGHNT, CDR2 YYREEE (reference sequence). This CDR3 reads CASSLRQNTDTQYF. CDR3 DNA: TGTGCCAGCAGCTTACGTCAGAACACAGATACGCAGTATTTT.

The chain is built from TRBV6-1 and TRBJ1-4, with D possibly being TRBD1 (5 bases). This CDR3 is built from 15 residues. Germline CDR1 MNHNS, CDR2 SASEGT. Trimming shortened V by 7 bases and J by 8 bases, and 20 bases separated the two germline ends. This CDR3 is CASTKNWDGREKLFF. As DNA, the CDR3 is TGTGCCAGCACCAAAAACTGGGACGGTCGAGAAAAACTGTTTTTT.

CDR3 nucleotides: TGTGCCAGCAGCTTAAATAGCAATCAGCCCCAGCATTTT. This sequence encodes CASSLNSNQPQHF. This chain joins TRBV7-3 and TRBJ1-5, with D uncertain. The CDR3 has 13 amino acids. Per germline, CDR1 SGHTA and CDR2 FQGTGA. Trimming removed 1 base from V and 0 bases from J, with 1 base in between.

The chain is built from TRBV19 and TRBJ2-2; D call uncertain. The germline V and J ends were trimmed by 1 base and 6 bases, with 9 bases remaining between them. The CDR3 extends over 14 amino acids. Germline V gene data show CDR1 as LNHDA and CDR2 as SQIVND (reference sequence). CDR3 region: CASSIGSGSGELFF. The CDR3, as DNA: TGTGCCAGTAGTATAGGCTCAGGCTCCGGGGAGCTGTTTTTT.

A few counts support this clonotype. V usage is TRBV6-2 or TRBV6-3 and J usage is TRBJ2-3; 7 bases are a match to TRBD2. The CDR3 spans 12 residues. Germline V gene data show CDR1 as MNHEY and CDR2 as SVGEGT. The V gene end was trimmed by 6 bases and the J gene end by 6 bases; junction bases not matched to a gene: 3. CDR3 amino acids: CASRATSDTQYF. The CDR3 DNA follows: TGTGCCAGCAGGGCGACTAGCGATACGCAGTATTTT.